The sequence of this T cell receptor (beta chain) was determined in a study of neurological immune-mediated disorders. Time point meaning: longitudinal time-point 2. Germline loops: CDR1 LGHDT, CDR2 YNNKEL (reference sequence). J was trimmed by 2 bases and V by 4 bases; bases with no gene match: 4. The CDR3 totals 14 residues. The cDNA was synthesized by means of template-switch 5'RACE, which was carried out with 10-nucleotide random UMIs. TCRdb processed the 5' RACE reads anew with MiXCR; each CDR3 protein has one entry. This table has about 33,000 distinct CDR3 sequences, approximately 13% appearing once. This clonotype was seen a few times.

This sequence joins TRBV3-1 and TRBJ1-1, with 7 nucleotides matching TRBD1. The clonotype was recovered from a woman aged 40 to 50 in good health. The sample consisted of PBMCs. CDR3: CASSRRDSNTEAFF. CDR3 DNA sequence: TGTGCCAGCAGCCGAAGGGACAGTAACACTGAAGCTTTCTTT. Using reference TRBV3-1 and TRBJ1-1 for the parts outside the CDR3, the full variable domain is DTAVSQTPKYLVTQMGNDKSIKCEQNLGHDTMYWYKQDSKKFLKIMFSYNNKELIINETVPNRFSPKSPDKAHLNLHINSLELGDSAVYFCASSRRDSNTEAFFGQGTRLTVV.